This note documents a single TCR beta chain sequence. What it recognizes is unknown. PCR amplification relied on 60 Vbeta primers (plus 13 Jbeta primers). Assay used: immunoSEQ multiplex PCR; TCRdb lists only in-frame clones, some missing. The data hold 100,000 to 150,000 clones, with roughly 79% observed a single time. The record originates from a study of cytomegalovirus exposure and HLA in healthy donors. Whole-study findings and limits: Investigators reported 164 TCR beta chains as tied to cytomegalovirus. Links to common viral pathogens appeared, in a later analysis, for several of the most significant clusters. Sequencing depth across donors, presence/absence analyses assumed, was roughly uniform.

This CDR3 region has 15 residues. The germline V gene has CDR1 WNHNN and CDR2 SYGVQD (reference sequence). Trimming pared 0 bases from V and 6 bases from J, leaving 13 bases between. This TCR came from a woman under 30 in good health and CMV-seronegative. The material sequenced was PBMCs. This chain joins TRBV10-1 and TRBJ2-3; D perhaps matches TRBD2 (6 bases). CDR3 coding DNA: TGCGCCAGCAGTGAGTCGATTAGGGAGGAGGATACGCAGTATTTT. Its protein product is CASSESIREEDTQYF.